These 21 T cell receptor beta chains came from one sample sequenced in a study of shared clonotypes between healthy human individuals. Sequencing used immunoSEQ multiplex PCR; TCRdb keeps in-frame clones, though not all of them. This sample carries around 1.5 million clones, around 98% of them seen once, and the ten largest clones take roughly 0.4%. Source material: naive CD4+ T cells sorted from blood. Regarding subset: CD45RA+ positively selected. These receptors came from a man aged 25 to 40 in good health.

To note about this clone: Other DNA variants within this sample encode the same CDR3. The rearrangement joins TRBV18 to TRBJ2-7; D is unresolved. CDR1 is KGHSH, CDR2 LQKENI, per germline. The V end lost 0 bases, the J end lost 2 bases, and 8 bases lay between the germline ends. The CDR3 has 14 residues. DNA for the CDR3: TGTGCCAGCTCACCACCGGCAGGTACCTACGAGCAGTACTTC. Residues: CASSPPAGTYEQYF. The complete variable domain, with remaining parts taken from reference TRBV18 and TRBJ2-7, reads NAGVMQNPRHLVRRRGQEARLRCSPMKGHSHVYWYRQLPEEGLKFMVYLQKENIIDESGMPKERFSAEFPKEGPSILRIQQVVRGDSAAYFCASSPPAGTYEQYFGPGTRLTVT.

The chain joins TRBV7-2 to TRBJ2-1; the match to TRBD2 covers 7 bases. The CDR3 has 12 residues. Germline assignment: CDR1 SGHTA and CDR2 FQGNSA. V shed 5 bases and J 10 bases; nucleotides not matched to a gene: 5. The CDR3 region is CASSVPGLEQFF. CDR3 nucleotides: TGTGCCAGCAGCGTGCCGGGACTAGAGCAGTTCTTC.

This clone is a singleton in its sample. The chain's CDR3 is CASSLGGNSETQYF. In DNA, the CDR3 is TGTGCCAGCAGCTTGGGGGGTAACAGTGAGACCCAGTACTTC. The rearrangement uses TRBV7-2 and TRBJ2-5; perhaps TRBD2 as D (6 bases). The CDR3 extends over 14 amino acids. The V gene lost 3 bases and the J gene lost 5 bases, with 13 bases spanning the gap. In germline, CDR1 is SGHTA, CDR2 FQGNSA.

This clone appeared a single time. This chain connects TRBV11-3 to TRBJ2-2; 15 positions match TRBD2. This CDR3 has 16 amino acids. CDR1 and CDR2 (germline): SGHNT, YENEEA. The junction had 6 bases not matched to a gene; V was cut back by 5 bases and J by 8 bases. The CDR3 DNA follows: TGTGCCAGCAGCCAGGGACTAGCGGGAGGTTTAGGGGAGCTGTTTTTT. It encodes CASSQGLAGGLGELFF. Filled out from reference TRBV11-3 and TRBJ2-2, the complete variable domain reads EAGVVQSPRYKIIEKKQPVAFWCNPISGHNTLYWYLQNLGQGPELLIRYENEEAVDDSQLPKDRFSAERLKGVDSTLKIQPAELGDSAVYLCASSQGLAGGLGELFFGEGSRLTVL.

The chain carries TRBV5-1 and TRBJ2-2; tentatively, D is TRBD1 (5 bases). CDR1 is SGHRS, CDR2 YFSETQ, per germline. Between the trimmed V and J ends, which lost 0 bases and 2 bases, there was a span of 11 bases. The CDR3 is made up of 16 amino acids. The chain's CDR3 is CASSLAARVNTGELFF. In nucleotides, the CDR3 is TGCGCCAGCAGCTTGGCGGCCAGGGTAAACACCGGGGAGCTGTTTTTT.

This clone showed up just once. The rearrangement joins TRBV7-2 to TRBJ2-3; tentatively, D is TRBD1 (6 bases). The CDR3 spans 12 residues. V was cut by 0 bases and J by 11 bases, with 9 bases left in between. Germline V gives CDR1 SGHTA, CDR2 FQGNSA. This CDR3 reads CASSLAQGGQYF. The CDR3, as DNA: TGTGCCAGCAGCTTAGCACAGGGTGGGCAGTATTTT.

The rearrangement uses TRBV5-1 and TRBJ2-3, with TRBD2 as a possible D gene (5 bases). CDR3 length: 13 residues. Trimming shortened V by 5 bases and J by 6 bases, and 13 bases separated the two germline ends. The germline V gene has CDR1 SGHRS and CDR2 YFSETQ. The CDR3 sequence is CASSAGAEDTQYF. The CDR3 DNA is TGCGCCAGCAGTGCCGGAGCGGAGGATACGCAGTATTTT.

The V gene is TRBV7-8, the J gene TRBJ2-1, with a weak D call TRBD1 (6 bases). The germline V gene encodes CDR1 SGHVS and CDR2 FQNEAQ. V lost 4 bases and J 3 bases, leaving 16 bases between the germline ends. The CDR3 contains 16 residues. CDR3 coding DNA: TGTGCCAGCAGCTCATCCGGGACACCGAACTACAATGAGCAGTTCTTC. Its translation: CASSSSGTPNYNEQFF.

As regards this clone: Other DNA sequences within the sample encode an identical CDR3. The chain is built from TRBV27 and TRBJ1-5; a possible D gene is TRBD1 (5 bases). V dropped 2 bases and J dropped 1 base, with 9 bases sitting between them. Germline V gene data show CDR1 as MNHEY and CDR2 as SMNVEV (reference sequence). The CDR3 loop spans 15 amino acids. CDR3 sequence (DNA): TGTGCCAGCAGTTTACAGGGTCTCAGCAATCAGCCCCAGCATTTT. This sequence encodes CASSLQGLSNQPQHF.

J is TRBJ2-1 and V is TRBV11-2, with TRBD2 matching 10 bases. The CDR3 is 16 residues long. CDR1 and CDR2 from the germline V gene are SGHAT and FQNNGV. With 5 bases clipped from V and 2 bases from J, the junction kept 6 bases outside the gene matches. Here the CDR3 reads CASSPLAGEAYNEQFF. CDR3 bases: TGTGCCAGCAGCCCTCTAGCGGGAGAGGCCTACAATGAGCAGTTCTTC.

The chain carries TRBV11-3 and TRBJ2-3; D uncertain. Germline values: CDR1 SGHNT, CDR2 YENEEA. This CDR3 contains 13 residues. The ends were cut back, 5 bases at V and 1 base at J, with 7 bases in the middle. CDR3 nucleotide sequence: TGTGCCAGCAGCATCCAGGGCACAGATACGCAGTATTTT. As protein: CASSIQGTDTQYF.

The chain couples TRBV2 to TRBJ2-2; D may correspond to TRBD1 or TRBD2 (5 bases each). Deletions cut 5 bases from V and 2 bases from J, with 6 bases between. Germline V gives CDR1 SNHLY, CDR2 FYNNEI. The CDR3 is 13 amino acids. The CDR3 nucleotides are TGTGCCAGCAGTAGGGACAACACCGGGGAGCTGTTTTTT. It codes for CASSRDNTGELFF.

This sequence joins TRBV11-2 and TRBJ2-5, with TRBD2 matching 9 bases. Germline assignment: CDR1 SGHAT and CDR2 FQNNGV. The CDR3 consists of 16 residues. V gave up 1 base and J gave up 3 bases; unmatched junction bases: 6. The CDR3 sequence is CASSLGAGGSEETQYF. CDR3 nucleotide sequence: TGTGCCAGCAGCTTAGGGGCGGGAGGGTCTGAAGAGACCCAGTACTTC.

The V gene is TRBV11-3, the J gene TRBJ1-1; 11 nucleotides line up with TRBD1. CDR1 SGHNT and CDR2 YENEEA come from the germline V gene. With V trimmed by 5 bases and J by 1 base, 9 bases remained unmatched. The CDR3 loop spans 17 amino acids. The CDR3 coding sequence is TGTGCCAGCAGCCCGGGACAGGGGGAGATGGAGAACACTGAAGCTTTCTTT. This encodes CASSPGQGEMENTEAFF.

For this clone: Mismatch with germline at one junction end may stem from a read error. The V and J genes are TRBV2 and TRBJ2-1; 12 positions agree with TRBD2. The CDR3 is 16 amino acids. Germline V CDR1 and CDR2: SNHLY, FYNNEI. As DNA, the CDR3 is TGTGCCAGCAGGGAAGAACTAGCGGGAGGTTTGGGTGAGCAGTTCTTC. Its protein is CASREELAGGLGEQFF.

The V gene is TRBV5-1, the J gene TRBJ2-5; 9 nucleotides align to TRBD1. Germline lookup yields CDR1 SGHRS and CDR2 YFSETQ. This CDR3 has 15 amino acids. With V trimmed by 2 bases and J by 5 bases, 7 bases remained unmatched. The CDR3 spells CASSLIGTGRETQYF. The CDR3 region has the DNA TGCGCCAGCAGCTTAATAGGGACAGGGAGGGAGACCCAGTACTTC.

The CDR3 DNA reads as TGCGCCAGCAGCCCCTTACCAGGACAGGGGGGTGAAAAACTGTTTTTT. Translated, it gives CASSPLPGQGGEKLFF. The chain links TRBV5-1 to TRBJ1-4; TRBD1 matches at 10 bases. Trimming removed 4 bases from V and 7 bases from J; junction bases left unmatched: 10. The CDR3 runs 16 residues. Germline lookup yields CDR1 SGHRS and CDR2 YFSETQ.

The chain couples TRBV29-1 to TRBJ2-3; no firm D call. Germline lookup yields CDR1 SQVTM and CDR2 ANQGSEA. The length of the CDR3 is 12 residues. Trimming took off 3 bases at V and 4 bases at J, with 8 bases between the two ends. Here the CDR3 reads CSVEWAADTQYF. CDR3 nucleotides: TGCAGCGTTGAGTGGGCCGCAGATACGCAGTATTTT.

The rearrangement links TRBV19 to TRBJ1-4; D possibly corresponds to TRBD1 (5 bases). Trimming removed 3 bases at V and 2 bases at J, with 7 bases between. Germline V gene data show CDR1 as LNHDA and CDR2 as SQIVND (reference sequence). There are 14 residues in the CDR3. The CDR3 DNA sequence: TGTGCCAGTAGTATCGGGGGGACTAATGAAAAACTGTTTTTT. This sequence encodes CASSIGGTNEKLFF.

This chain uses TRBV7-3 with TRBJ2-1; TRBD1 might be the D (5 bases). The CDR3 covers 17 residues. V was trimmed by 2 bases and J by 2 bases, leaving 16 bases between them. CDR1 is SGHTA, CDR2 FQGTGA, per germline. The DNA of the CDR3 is TGTGCCAGCAGCTTATTACCTAAGACAGAGACCTACAATGAGCAGTTCTTC. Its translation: CASSLLPKTETYNEQFF.

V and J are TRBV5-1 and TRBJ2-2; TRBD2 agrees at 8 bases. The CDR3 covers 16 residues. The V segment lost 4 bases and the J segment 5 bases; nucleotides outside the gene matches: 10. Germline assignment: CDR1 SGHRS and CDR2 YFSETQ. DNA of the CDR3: TGCGCCAGCAGCAGAGATAGCGGGAAGGGTACCGGGGAGCTGTTTTTT. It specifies CASSRDSGKGTGELFF.